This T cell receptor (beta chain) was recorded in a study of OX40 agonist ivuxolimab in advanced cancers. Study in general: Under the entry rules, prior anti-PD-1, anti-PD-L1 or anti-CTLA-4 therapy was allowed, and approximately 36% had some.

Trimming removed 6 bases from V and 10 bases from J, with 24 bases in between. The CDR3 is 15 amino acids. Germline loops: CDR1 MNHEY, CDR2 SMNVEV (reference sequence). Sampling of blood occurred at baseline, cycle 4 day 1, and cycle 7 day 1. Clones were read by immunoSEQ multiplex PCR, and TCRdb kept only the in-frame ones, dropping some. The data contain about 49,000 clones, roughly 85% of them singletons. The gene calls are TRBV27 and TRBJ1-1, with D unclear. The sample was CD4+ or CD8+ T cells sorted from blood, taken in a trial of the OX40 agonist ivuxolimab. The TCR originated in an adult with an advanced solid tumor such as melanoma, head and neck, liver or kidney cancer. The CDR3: CASSPPHEGWGAAFF. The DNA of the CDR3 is TGTGCCAGCAGCCCCCCCCATGAGGGCTGGGGAGCAGCTTTCTTT.